These T cell receptor beta chains were read from a single sample in a study of CD8 T cells in Susac syndrome. One entry per CDR3 protein, called by TCRdb with MiXCR from the immunoSEQ multiplex PCR reads. The sample carries approximately 120,000 distinct CDR3 sequences, 85% to 95% recorded once. The sample was CD8+ T cells from PBMCs. The receptors were sampled from a human donor in good health. CDR3s include the opening cysteine and the closing phenylalanine or tryptophan. D genes are given only for firm matches. Clone size, where shown, is once, few, many, or a class for clones that have expanded.

size,J,D,V,DNA,CDR3
once,TRBJ2-2,-,TRBV27,TGTGCCAGCAGTTCCCTCTCAGGGAGAACCGGGGAGCTGTTTTTT,CASSSLSGRTGELFF
-,TRBJ2-7,-,TRBV30,TGTGCCTGGAGTCCGGCCCCATCGCGCGAGCAGTACTTC,CAWSPAPSREQYF
once,TRBJ2-2,-,TRBV5-1,TGCGCCAGCAGCTTGGGGGACCGCACCGGGGAGCTGTTTTTT,CASSLGDRTGELFF
-,TRBJ2-5,TRBD1,TRBV25-1,TGTGCCAGCAGTCCCGGGGACAGGGGCGGGGAGGAGACCCAGTACTTC,CASSPGDRGGEETQYF
once,TRBJ2-6,TRBD1,TRBV19,TGTGCCAGTAGACCAAGGGGACAGGACAACAACGTCCTGACTTTC,CASRPRGQDNNVLTF
-,TRBJ2-1,-,TRBV20-1,TGCAGTGCTAGAGATCAGGGCGGGGACCTTTACAATGAGCAGTTCTTC,CSARDQGGDLYNEQFF
-,TRBJ2-3,-,TRBV20-1,TGCAGTGCTAGAGGGGCCCCAGATACGCAGTATTTT,CSARGAPDTQYF
-,TRBJ2-7,-,TRBV6-2/TRBV6-3,TGTGCCACCTTGACTACGGATTACTACGAGCAGTACTTC,CATLTTDYYEQYF
once,TRBJ1-2,-,TRBV5-1,TGCGCCAGCAGGACCCTGGAAGGGGACTATGGCTACACCTTC,CASRTLEGDYGYTF
-,TRBJ2-7,TRBD1,TRBV27,TGTACCAGCAGTCAAGACAGGGCCCAGCAGTACTTC,CTSSQDRAQQYF
-,TRBJ2-7,-,TRBV20-1,TGCAGTGCCCCTCTGCCGGTCCCCTACGAGCAGTACTTC,CSAPLPVPYEQYF
-,TRBJ2-3,-,TRBV6-2/TRBV6-3,TGTGCCAGCCTCTCAGGACAGAGCACAGATGCGCAGTATTTT,CASLSGQSTDAQYF
-,TRBJ2-3,-,TRBV12-3/TRBV12-4,TGTGCCAGCAGTTCTCCAGGGGCCACAGATACGCAGTATTTT,CASSSPGATDTQYF
-,TRBJ2-1,TRBD1,TRBV19,TGTGCCAGTAGTACGGACAGGGACAATGAGCAGTTCTTC,CASSTDRDNEQFF
once,TRBJ1-5,-,TRBV2,TGTGCCAGCAGTTATAGACAGTCCATTAGCAATCAGCCCCAGCATTTT,CASSYRQSISNQPQHF
-,TRBJ2-2,-,TRBV27,TGTGCCAGCAGCCGGAGGGTAGCCGAGACCGGGGAGCTGTTTTTT,CASSRRVAETGELFF
-,TRBJ1-2,-,TRBV6-5,TGTGCCAGCAGGCGGGACGCCCGTCGGGGCTACACCTTC,CASRRDARRGYTF
-,TRBJ2-5,TRBD2,TRBV7-2,TGTGCCAGCAGAACTTCCGGGACTAGGGTTCAAGAGACCCAGTACTTC,CASRTSGTRVQETQYF
-,TRBJ1-6,-,TRBV3-1,TGTGCCAGCAGCCAACGGACCATTTCACCCCTCCACTTT,CASSQRTISPLHF
-,TRBJ2-3,TRBD2,TRBV5-1,TGCGCCAGCAGCTATCTGACTAGCGGGAGCACAGATACGCAGTATTTT,CASSYLTSGSTDTQYF
-,TRBJ2-3,-,TRBV10-3,TGTGCCATCAGGACGGTAGGAGGGAGCACAGATACGCAGTATTTT,CAIRTVGGSTDTQYF
-,TRBJ1-1,-,TRBV3-1,TGTGCCAGCAGCCACTATCCGCAGGCCGGAATGAACACTGAAGCTTTCTTT,CASSHYPQAGMNTEAFF
-,TRBJ2-7,TRBD2,TRBV12-5,TGTGCTAGTGGTCCGAGGACTAGCGGGGGAGAGAGCTCCTACGAGCAGTACTTC,CASGPRTSGGESSYEQYF
-,TRBJ2-3,-,TRBV5-1,TGCGCCAGCAGCTTGGGATGGACTGTGGCTAGCACAGATACGCAGTATTTT,CASSLGWTVASTDTQYF
-,TRBJ2-2,-,TRBV5-1,TGCGCCAGCAGCCCTCGGAGCACCGGGGAGCTGTTTTTT,CASSPRSTGELFF
-,TRBJ2-5,-,TRBV25-1,TGTGCCAGCAGTGATAGAGAGACCCAGTACTTC,CASSDRETQYF
-,TRBJ1-1,TRBD1,TRBV7-2,TGTGCCAGCAGGGTCTACACAAACATCGGGACAGGGAACACTGAAGCTTTCTTT,CASRVYTNIGTGNTEAFF
-,TRBJ1-2,-,TRBV12-5,TGTGCTAGTGGTTTATCGTCGGGGGTAGACTATGGCTACACCTTC,CASGLSSGVDYGYTF
-,TRBJ2-2,-,TRBV11-2,TGTGCCAGCAGCTTCGGCAGGGCGGAGGCCGGGGAGCTGTTTTTT,CASSFGRAEAGELFF
-,TRBJ2-7,-,TRBV29-1,TGCAGCGTTGAAGTACAAGCCGCGGAGCAGTACTTC,CSVEVQAAEQYF
-,TRBJ2-1,TRBD1,TRBV20-1,TGCAGTGCTAGTCCGACAGGGTACGGTGAGCAGTTCTTC,CSASPTGYGEQFF
few,TRBJ2-3,-,TRBV7-2,TGTGCCAGCAGCTTCGCCGGGGCGGGGACAGATACGCAGTATTTT,CASSFAGAGTDTQYF
-,TRBJ1-5,-,TRBV21-1,TGTGCCAGCAGCAAAGGGAGGAAATCCGGTCAGCCCCAGCATTTT,CASSKGRKSGQPQHF
-,TRBJ2-5,TRBD1,TRBV6-2/TRBV6-3,TGTGCCAGCAGCTACGGGACAGCACAAGAGACCCAGTACTTC,CASSYGTAQETQYF
once,TRBJ1-3,-,TRBV9,TGTGCCAGCAGCGTAGAACACCGAGGTGGCACCATATATTTT,CASSVEHRGGTIYF
-,TRBJ1-1,-,TRBV19,TGTGCCAGTAGTCCACATGCGCGGGGGGATGAAGCTTTCTTT,CASSPHARGDEAFF
-,TRBJ1-2,-,TRBV10-3,TGTGCCATCAGCGAGACCCCGAACCCGAGGGGAGGCTACACCTTC,CAISETPNPRGGYTF